This is a list of T cell receptor beta chains from one sample in a study of CD8+CD57+ T cells in acquired aplastic anemia. Each CDR3 protein is one row after TCRdb ran MiXCR on the reads. The repertoire includes under 200,000 distinct CDR3 sequences, around 45% of them detected once, and approximately 9.7% sits in the top ten. Sequenced input: sorted CD4+, CD8+, or CD8+CD57+ T cells (not recorded which) from PBMCs. These receptors all stem from a human donor with aplastic anemia. CDR3s include the opening cysteine and the closing phenylalanine or tryptophan. The D gene is left open where the match is weak. The listing skips clone size in some rows; elsewhere it reads once, few, many or a size class.

NA	NA	TRBV7-8	TRBJ2-7	CASSSREYSHEQYF	TGTGCCAGCAGCTCCCGGGAATACTCCCACGAGCAGTACTTC
NA	NA	TRBV7-8	TRBJ2-7	CASRDQGFPYEQYF	TGTGCCAGTCGAGACCAGGGCTTCCCCTACGAGCAGTACTTC
many	TRBD2	TRBV7-2	TRBJ2-3	CASSLDGRGGTDTQYF	TGTGCCAGCAGCTTAGACGGGAGGGGGGGCACAGATACGCAGTATTTT
NA	TRBD1	TRBV6-1	TRBJ1-5	CASSDNRGTNQPQHF	TGTGCCAGCAGTGACAACAGGGGGACCAATCAGCCCCAGCATTTT
NA	TRBD1	TRBV10-3	TRBJ1-5	CASSSNPDRGGGNQPQHF	TGTGCCAGCAGTTCCAACCCGGACAGGGGAGGGGGCAATCAGCCCCAGCATTTT
NA	NA	TRBV19	TRBJ1-2	CASSIENSWGYTF	TGTGCCAGTAGTATAGAGAACAGTTGGGGCTACACCTTC
NA	TRBD1	TRBV2	TRBJ1-3	CASSLGDSNGNTIYF	TGTGCCAGCAGTTTAGGGGACAGCAATGGAAACACCATATATTTT
many	NA	TRBV2	TRBJ1-1	CASSEKARGWDTEAFF	TGTGCCAGCAGTGAAAAGGCTCGGGGCTGGGACACTGAAGCTTTCTTT
many	TRBD1	TRBV19	TRBJ2-7	CASSILPGQGAYEQYF	TGTGCCAGTAGTATCCTACCGGGACAGGGGGCATACGAGCAGTACTTC
NA	TRBD1	TRBV20-1	TRBJ2-7	CSARPDRGYEQYF	TGCAGTGCTAGACCGGACAGGGGATACGAGCAGTACTTC
many	NA	TRBV5-4	TRBJ1-2	CASSVGTQEQKTF	TGTGCCAGCAGCGTTGGAACCCAGGAACAAAAGACCTTC
NA	TRBD2	TRBV20-1	TRBJ2-2	CSAREWSSGSAGELFF	TGCAGTGCTAGAGAATGGTCGAGCGGGAGTGCCGGGGAGCTGTTTTTT
NA	TRBD1	TRBV5-1	TRBJ1-2	CASRDRGMNYGYTF	TGCGCCAGCAGAGACAGGGGGATGAACTATGGCTACACCTTC
NA	TRBD1	TRBV7-9	TRBJ2-7	CASSFSDRVNEQYF	TGTGCCAGCAGCTTTTCGGACAGGGTAAACGAGCAGTACTTC
many	NA	TRBV20-1	TRBJ2-5	CSARDLARGQETQYF	TGCAGTGCTAGAGACCTGGCGCGAGGGCAAGAGACCCAGTACTTC
NA	NA	TRBV6-5	TRBJ1-1	CASSYGPARNTEAFF	TGTGCCAGCAGTTACGGTCCAGCGAGGAACACTGAAGCTTTCTTT
NA	NA	TRBV2	TRBJ1-1	CASSGRGRGNTEAFF	TGTGCCAGCAGTGGAAGGGGCCGGGGGAACACTGAAGCTTTCTTT
NA	TRBD1	TRBV20-1	TRBJ1-4	CSASYTGGVNEKLFF	TGCAGTGCTAGTTATACAGGGGGGGTGAATGAAAAACTGTTTTTT
many	TRBD2	TRBV10-1	TRBJ2-1	CATLAGGWNEQFF	TGCGCCACCCTAGCGGGAGGGTGGAATGAGCAGTTCTTC
many	TRBD1	TRBV11-2	TRBJ1-2	CASSSRQGMGYGYTF	TGTGCCAGCAGCTCAAGACAGGGGATGGGCTATGGCTACACCTTC
NA	TRBD2	TRBV10-3	TRBJ2-3	CASTHGAGAPDTQYF	TGTGCCTCCACCCACGGCGCGGGAGCCCCAGATACGCAGTATTTT
many	NA	TRBV2	TRBJ2-7	CASSDRQASYEQYF	TGTGCCAGCAGCGACAGACAGGCGTCCTACGAGCAGTACTTC
NA	TRBD2	TRBV25-1	TRBJ2-1	CASSARDPSGSTNEQFF	TGTGCCAGCAGTGCTAGAGATCCTAGCGGGAGTACCAATGAGCAGTTCTTC
few	NA	TRBV7-9	TRBJ1-2	CASSPLDGYTF	TGTGCCAGCAGCCCCTTAGATGGCTACACCTTC
few	TRBD2	TRBV29-1	TRBJ2-1	CSVLSGIQYEQFF	TGCAGCGTTTTGAGCGGGATCCAGTATGAGCAGTTCTTC
NA	TRBD1	TRBV25-1	TRBJ1-2	CASSERWDGTGYGYTF	TGTGCCAGCAGTGAGAGGTGGGACGGGACAGGCTATGGCTACACCTTC
NA	NA	TRBV2	TRBJ2-5	CASSAPEKETQYF	TGTGCCAGCAGTGCCCCCGAGAAAGAGACCCAGTACTTC
NA	NA	TRBV5-1	TRBJ1-2	CASSLARVDGYTF	TGCGCCAGCAGCTTGGCGCGGGTGGATGGCTACACCTTC
many	NA	TRBV13	TRBJ2-1	CASSLMAYNEQFF	TGTGCCAGCAGCTTAATGGCCTACAATGAGCAGTTCTTC
many	NA	TRBV20-1	TRBJ2-5	CSARGQTRRGNQETQYF	TGCAGTGCTAGAGGACAGACTCGAAGGGGGAACCAAGAGACCCAGTACTTC
few	NA	TRBV27	TRBJ2-1	CASSLSTGPIPYNEQFF	TGTGCCAGCAGTTTATCAACAGGGCCCATACCCTACAATGAGCAGTTCTTC
once	TRBD2	TRBV20-1	TRBJ2-7	CSATGGGEQYF	TGCAGTGCTACGGGAGGGGGCGAGCAGTACTTC
NA	NA	TRBV12-3/TRBV12-4	TRBJ2-7	CASSPTTGKGEQYF	TGTGCCAGCAGCCCTACTACAGGGAAAGGCGAGCAGTACTTC
many	TRBD1	TRBV2	TRBJ1-2	CASTHIIGQGGFNYGYTF	TGTGCCAGCACCCACATCATAGGACAGGGAGGCTTTAACTATGGCTACACCTTC
NA	NA	TRBV24-1	TRBJ2-7	CASSDSPPGGYYEQYF	TGTGCCAGCAGTGATTCCCCCCCCGGAGGCTACTACGAGCAGTACTTC
many	NA	TRBV20-1	TRBJ1-1	CSAKEGSHTEAFF	TGCAGTGCTAAAGAGGGGTCGCACACTGAAGCTTTCTTT
NA	TRBD1	TRBV24-1	TRBJ1-1	CATSEAGGETEAFF	TGTGCCACCAGTGAGGCAGGGGGGGAGACTGAAGCTTTCTTT
few	TRBD1	TRBV5-8	TRBJ2-1	CASKGRDSGYNEQFF	TGTGCCAGCAAAGGCCGGGACAGCGGATACAATGAGCAGTTCTTC
NA	NA	TRBV5-6	TRBJ2-5	CASSLARSGAKETQYF	TGTGCCAGCAGCTTGGCTCGGTCTGGGGCGAAAGAGACCCAGTACTTC
many	TRBD1	TRBV7-9	TRBJ1-6	CASSAFGGQNSPLHF	TGTGCCAGCAGCGCGTTCGGGGGACAGAATTCACCCCTCCACTTT
few	TRBD2	TRBV11-2	TRBJ2-2	CASSSSGGGAGELFF	TGTGCCAGCAGCTCCTCGGGGGGTGGGGCCGGGGAGCTGTTTTTT
once	NA	TRBV7-9	TRBJ2-1	CASSPTYNEQFF	TGTGCCAGCAGCCCTACCTACAATGAGCAGTTCTTC
many	TRBD1	TRBV25-1	TRBJ2-3	CASSEFTGTGDGADTQYF	TGTGCCAGCAGTGAATTCACCGGGACAGGGGATGGCGCAGATACGCAGTATTTT
NA	NA	TRBV19	TRBJ1-1	CATRVLSTGYTEAFF	TGTGCCACCAGAGTCCTTAGCACTGGGTACACTGAAGCTTTCTTT
NA	TRBD1	TRBV19	TRBJ1-6	CASSTGQGVRSPLHF	TGTGCCAGTAGTACTGGACAGGGGGTGCGTTCACCCCTCCACTTT
NA	NA	TRBV7-3	TRBJ1-6	CASSSGANSPLHF	TGTGCCAGCAGCTCCGGGGCTAATTCACCCCTCCACTTT
few	NA	TRBV7-6	TRBJ2-2	CASSLANRVDTGELFF	TGTGCCAGCAGCTTAGCGAACAGGGTGGACACCGGGGAGCTGTTTTTT
many	NA	TRBV6-5	TRBJ2-3	CASSSDHPTDTQYF	TGTGCCAGCAGTTCGGACCATCCCACAGATACGCAGTATTTT
NA	TRBD1	TRBV7-9	TRBJ1-2	CASSLGDRGFYTF	TGTGCCAGCAGCTTAGGGGACAGGGGTTTCTACACCTTC
NA	TRBD1	TRBV18	TRBJ1-1	CASSPRDRGTNTEAFF	TGTGCCAGCTCACCACGGGACAGGGGGACGAACACTGAAGCTTTCTTT
many	NA	TRBV4-1	TRBJ2-5	CASSQDYIRETQYF	TGCGCCAGCAGCCAAGATTACATACGGGAGACCCAGTACTTC
many	NA	TRBV11-2	TRBJ2-3	CASTFLASDRTDTQYF	TGTGCCAGCACCTTCCTAGCTAGCGACCGCACAGATACGCAGTATTTT
NA	NA	TRBV25-1	TRBJ2-7	CASSHERTVNEQYF	TGTGCCAGCAGTCACGAACGGACAGTGAATGAGCAGTACTTC
few	NA	TRBV20-1	TRBJ2-5	CSAKNRLDRPLLLQETQYF	TGCAGTGCTAAAAACCGACTAGACAGGCCGCTTCTTTTACAAGAGACCCAGTACTTC
NA	TRBD2	TRBV10-3	TRBJ2-3	CATGAIGTSKSTQYF	TGTGCCACTGGAGCTATAGGGACTAGTAAAAGTACGCAGTATTTT
NA	NA	TRBV13	TRBJ1-1	CASSPTATYTEAFF	TGTGCCAGCAGCCCAACCGCCACGTACACTGAAGCTTTCTTT
NA	NA	TRBV29-1	TRBJ2-7	CSVAPSSYEQYF	TGCAGCGTGGCCCCTAGCTCCTACGAGCAGTACTTC
few	TRBD2	TRBV6-1	TRBJ2-2	CASLRGLAYGSGELFF	TGTGCCAGCCTGAGAGGACTAGCCTATGGGTCCGGGGAGCTGTTTTTT
many	NA	TRBV11-1	TRBJ2-1	CASSFRGRVDEQFF	TGTGCCAGCAGCTTCCGCGGACGGGTGGATGAGCAGTTCTTC